This TCR beta chain derives from a study of fetal regulatory T cell absence and autoimmunity. Whole-study results and caveats: Compared with cord blood, pancreas showed oligoclonal TCR enrichment, some clones over 80-fold.

Notes on this clone: The antigen is not known.

Method: immunoSEQ multiplex PCR; TCRdb's copy keeps in-frame clones and lacks some. The data show about 95,000 clones, approximately 79% seen once. In germline, CDR1 is MNHEY, CDR2 SVGAGI. CDR3 length: 14 amino acids. Between the trimmed V and J ends, which lost 5 bases and 4 bases, there was a span of 12 bases. The source is a male donor with IPEX syndrome. The sequenced material came from pancreas tissue. V and J are TRBV6-5 and TRBJ1-5, with a tentative D call TRBD1 (5 bases). CDR3 sequence reads: CASSGPGPNQPQHF. The CDR3 DNA follows: TGTGCCAGCAGTGGTCCGGGACCAAATCAGCCCCAGCATTTT.